The T cell receptor (beta chain) under discussion was sequenced for a study of T-cell reconstitution after alpha-beta-depleted transplantation in children (dated by TCRdb to the mid-2010s). The study in broad terms: Using TCR repertoire profiling, the study quantitatively followed how T-cell immune reconstitution unfolded in children after TCRalphabeta/CD19-depleted allogeneic hematopoietic cell transplantation.

To prepare the library, PCR was applied. TCRdb lists the instrument as Illumina HiSeq 2500. Molecular barcoding was employed in the preparation of TCR libraries, with unique molecular identifiers being used to normalize TCRbeta repertoire quantification. In-frame beta chains were kept once TCRdb had trimmed the public reads at Q25 with fastp and called clones with MiXCR. Each CDR3 protein gets just one entry, which takes the most common genes and DNA from the rows behind it. Recorded for this sample are about 540,000 distinct CDR3 sequences; roughly 18% of them occurred a single time. The top ten constitute over 3% of the sample. This clonotype appeared a few times. No cognate antigen has been identified for it. No per-base quality is available; no much larger clone lies one base away. CDR1 KGHSH and CDR2 LQKENI were looked up in the germline V gene. Including the terminal cysteine and phenylalanine, the CDR3 comprises 10 residues. Only CDR3 DNA is held: 30 bases, read in frame from base 1. V is pared back by 6 bases and J by 7 bases, with 5 bases lying between the germline termini.

This TCR was sampled from a human donor who donated a stem cell graft to a child with acute lymphoblastic leukemia. The V gene is TRBV18 and the J gene is TRBJ2-3, with the D gene not clear enough to name. Specimen: PBMCs from the stem cell graft donor, collected from the stem cell graft. Here the CDR3 is given as CASSQNTQYF. The DNA is TGTGCCAGCTCTCAGAATACGCAGTATTTT.